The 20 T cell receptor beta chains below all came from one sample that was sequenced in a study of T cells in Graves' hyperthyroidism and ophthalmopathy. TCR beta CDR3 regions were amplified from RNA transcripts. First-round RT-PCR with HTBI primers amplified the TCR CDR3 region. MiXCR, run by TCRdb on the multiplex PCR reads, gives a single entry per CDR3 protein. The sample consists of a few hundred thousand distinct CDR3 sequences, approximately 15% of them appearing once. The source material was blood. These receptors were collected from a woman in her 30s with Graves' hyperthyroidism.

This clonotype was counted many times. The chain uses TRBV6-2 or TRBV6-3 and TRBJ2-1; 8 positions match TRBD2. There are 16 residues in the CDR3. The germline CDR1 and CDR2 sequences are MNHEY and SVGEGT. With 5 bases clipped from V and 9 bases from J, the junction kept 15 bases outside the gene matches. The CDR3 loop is CASSHGSGSGRGEQFF. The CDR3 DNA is TGTGCCAGCAGTCACGGGTCGGGGAGCGGGAGAGGTGAGCAGTTCTTC.

The CDR3 region has the DNA TGTGCCAGTACCACCTACAGGGCTGGGGCCAACGTCCTGACTTTC. Its translation is CASTTYRAGANVLTF. The V call is TRBV19, the J call TRBJ2-6, with D possibly TRBD1 on 6 matching bases. Germline loops: CDR1 LNHDA, CDR2 SQIVND (reference sequence). V was trimmed by 7 bases and J by 2 bases, leaving 12 bases between them. The CDR3 extends over 15 amino acids.

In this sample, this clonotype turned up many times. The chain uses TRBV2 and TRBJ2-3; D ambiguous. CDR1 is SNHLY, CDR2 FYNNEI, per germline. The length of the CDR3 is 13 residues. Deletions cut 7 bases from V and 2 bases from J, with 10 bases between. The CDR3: CASKVGSTDTQYF. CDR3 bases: TGTGCCAGCAAGGTCGGGTCCACAGATACGCAGTATTTT.

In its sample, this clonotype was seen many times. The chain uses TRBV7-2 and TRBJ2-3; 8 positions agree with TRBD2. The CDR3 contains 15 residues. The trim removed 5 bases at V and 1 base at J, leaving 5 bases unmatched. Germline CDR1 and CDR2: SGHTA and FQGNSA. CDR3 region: CASSISGTGTDTQYF. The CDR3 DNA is TGTGCCAGCAGCATTAGCGGGACGGGCACAGATACGCAGTATTTT.

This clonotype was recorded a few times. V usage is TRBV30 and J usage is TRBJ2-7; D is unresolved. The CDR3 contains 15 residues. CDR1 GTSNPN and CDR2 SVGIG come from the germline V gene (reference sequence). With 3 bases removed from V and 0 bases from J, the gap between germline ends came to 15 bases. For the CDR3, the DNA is TGTGCCTGGAGCGCCCTGACTTCTAGCTCCTACGAGCAGTACTTC. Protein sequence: CAWSALTSSSYEQYF.

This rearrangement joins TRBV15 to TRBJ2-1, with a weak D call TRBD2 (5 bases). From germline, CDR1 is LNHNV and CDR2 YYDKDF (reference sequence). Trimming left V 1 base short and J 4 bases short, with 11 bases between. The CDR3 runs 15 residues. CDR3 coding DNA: TGTGCCACCAGCAGAGCGGGATCTGGATACAATGAGCAGTTCTTC. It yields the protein CATSRAGSGYNEQFF.

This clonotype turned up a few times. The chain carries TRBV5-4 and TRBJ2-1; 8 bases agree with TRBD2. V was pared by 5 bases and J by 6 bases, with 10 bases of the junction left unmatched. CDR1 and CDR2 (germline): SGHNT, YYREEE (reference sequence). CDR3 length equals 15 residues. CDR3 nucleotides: TGTGCCAGCAGGTTTAGCGGGGAGACTCTCAATGAGCAGTTCTTC. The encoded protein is CASRFSGETLNEQFF.

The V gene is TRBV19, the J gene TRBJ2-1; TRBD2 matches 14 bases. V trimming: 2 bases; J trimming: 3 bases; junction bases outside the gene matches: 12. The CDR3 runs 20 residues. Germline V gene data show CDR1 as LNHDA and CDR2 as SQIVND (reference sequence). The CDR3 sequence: CASSIRWGGLAGVDYNEQFF. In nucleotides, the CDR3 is TGTGCCAGTAGTATAAGGTGGGGGGGACTAGCGGGAGTTGACTACAATGAGCAGTTCTTC.

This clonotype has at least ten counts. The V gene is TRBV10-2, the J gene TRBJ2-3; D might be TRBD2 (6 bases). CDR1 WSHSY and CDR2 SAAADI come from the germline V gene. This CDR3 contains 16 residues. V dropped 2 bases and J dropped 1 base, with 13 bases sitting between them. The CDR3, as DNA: TGCGCCAGCAGTGAGGGGACCGGGAGTGGCACAGATACGCAGTATTTT. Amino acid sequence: CASSEGTGSGTDTQYF.

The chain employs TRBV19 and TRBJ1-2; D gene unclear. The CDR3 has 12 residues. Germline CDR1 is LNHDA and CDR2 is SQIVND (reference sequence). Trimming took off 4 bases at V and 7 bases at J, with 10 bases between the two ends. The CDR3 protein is CASSTTEPGYTF. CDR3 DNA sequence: TGTGCCAGTAGTACTACAGAGCCTGGCTACACCTTC.

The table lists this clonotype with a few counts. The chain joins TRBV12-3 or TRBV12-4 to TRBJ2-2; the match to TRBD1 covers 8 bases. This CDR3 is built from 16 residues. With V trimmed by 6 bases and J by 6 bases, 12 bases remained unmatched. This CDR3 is CASSRGSTGVAGELFF. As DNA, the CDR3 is TGTGCCAGCAGCCGAGGTTCGACAGGGGTTGCCGGGGAGCTGTTTTTT.

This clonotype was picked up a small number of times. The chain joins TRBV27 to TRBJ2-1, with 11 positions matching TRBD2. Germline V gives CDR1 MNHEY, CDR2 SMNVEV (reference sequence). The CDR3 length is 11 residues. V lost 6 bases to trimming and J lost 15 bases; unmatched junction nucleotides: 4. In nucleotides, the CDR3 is TGTGCCAGCAGGTGGACTAGCGGGCTGTTCTTC. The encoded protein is CASRWTSGLFF.

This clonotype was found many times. The CDR3 DNA is TGTGCCAGCAGTGACCTAGGGGGGAATCAGCCCCAGCATTTT. Residues: CASSDLGGNQPQHF. The chain recombines TRBV2 with TRBJ1-5; possible D gene TRBD1, 6 bases. The CDR3 spans 14 residues. Germline-derived CDR1 and CDR2 are SNHLY and FYNNEI. V lost 3 bases and J 4 bases, leaving 10 bases between the germline ends.

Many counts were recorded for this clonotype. DNA of the CDR3: TGTGCCAGCAGCTCCGGCGCCGGAACTGCTGCCTACGAGCAGTACTTC. Its translation: CASSSGAGTAAYEQYF. The chain has TRBV7-2 and TRBJ2-7; unclear D gene. The length of the CDR3 is 16 residues. Germline-derived CDR1 and CDR2 are SGHTA and FQGNSA. V was pared by 4 bases and J by 2 bases, with 18 bases between.

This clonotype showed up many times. CDR3 sequence: CAWSAPGSSGANVLTF. Written as DNA, the CDR3 is TGTGCCTGGAGTGCTCCAGGGAGCTCTGGGGCCAACGTCCTGACTTTC. The chain employs TRBV30 and TRBJ2-6; perhaps D is TRBD1 or TRBD2 (5 bases each). Germline CDR1 is GTSNPN and CDR2 is SVGIG (reference sequence). The CDR3 has 16 amino acids. The ends were cut back, 1 base at V and 0 bases at J, with 10 bases in the middle. Together with reference TRBV30 and TRBJ2-6, the CDR3 gives the full variable domain: SQTIHQWPATLVQPVGSPLSLECTVEGTSNPNLYWYRQAAGRGLQLLFYSVGIGQISSEVPQNLSASRPQDRQFILSSKKLLLSDSGFYLCAWSAPGSSGANVLTFGAGSRLTVL.

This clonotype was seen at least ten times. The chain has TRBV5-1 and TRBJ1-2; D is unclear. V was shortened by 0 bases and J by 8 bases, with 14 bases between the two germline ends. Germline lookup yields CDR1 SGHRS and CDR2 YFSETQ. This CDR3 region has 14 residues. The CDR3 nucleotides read TGCGCCAGCAGCTTGGATTACGAGGTCGGGGGCTACACCTTC. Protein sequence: CASSLDYEVGGYTF.

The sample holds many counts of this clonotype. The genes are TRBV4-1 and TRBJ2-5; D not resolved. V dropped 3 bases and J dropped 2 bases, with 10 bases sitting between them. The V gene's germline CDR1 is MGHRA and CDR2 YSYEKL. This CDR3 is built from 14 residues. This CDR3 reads CASSQVRNQETQYF. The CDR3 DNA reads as TGCGCCAGCAGCCAGGTCAGGAATCAAGAGACCCAGTACTTC.

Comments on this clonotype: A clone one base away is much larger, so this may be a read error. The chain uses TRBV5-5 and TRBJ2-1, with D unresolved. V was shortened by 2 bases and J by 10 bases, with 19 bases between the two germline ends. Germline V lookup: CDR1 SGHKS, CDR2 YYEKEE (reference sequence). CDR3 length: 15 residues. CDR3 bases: TGTGCCAGCAGCTTATCTATAGACGGAACCTACGAGCAGTTCTTC. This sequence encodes CASSLSIDGTYEQFF. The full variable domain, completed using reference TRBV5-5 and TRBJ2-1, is DAGVTQSPTHLIKTRGQQVTLRCSPISGHKSVSWYQQVLGQGPQFIFQYYEKEERGRGNFPDRFSARQFPNYSSELNVNALLLGDSALYLCASSLSIDGTYEQFFGPGTRLTVL.

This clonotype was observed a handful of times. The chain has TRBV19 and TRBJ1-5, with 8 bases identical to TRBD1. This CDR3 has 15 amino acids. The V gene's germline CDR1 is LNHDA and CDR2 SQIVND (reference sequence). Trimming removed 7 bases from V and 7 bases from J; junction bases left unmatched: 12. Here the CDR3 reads CASKVWTGLGQPQHF. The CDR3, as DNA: TGTGCCAGTAAGGTATGGACAGGGCTAGGCCAGCCCCAGCATTTT. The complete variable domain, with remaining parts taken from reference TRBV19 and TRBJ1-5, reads DGGITQSPKYLFRKEGQNVTLSCEQNLNHDAMYWYRQDPGQGLRLIYYSQIVNDFQKGDIAEGYSVSREKKESFPLTVTSAQKNPTAFYLCASKVWTGLGQPQHFGDGTRLSIL.

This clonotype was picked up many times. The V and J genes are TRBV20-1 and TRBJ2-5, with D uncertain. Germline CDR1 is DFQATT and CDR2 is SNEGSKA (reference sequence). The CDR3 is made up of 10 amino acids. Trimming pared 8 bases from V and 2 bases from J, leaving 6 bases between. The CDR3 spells CSFSQETQYF. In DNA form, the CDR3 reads TGCAGTTTCAGTCAAGAGACCCAGTACTTC.